Listed below are T cell receptor beta chains from one sample, sequenced in a study of human T cells and chemical hapten exposure. TCRdb re-analysed the RACE reads in MiXCR, keeping a single row per CDR3 protein. The sample lists tens of thousands of distinct CDR3 sequences, approximately 32% seen once, with roughly 9.8% in the top ten. This specimen was whole blood, taken in connection with sensitization to the hapten diphenylcyclopropenone (DPC). These receptors all stem from a man between 35 and 55 years old with alopecia areata. Some clones in this sample may be carry-over from other donors' samples. Each CDR3 is given with its conserved first and last residue. The D gene is left open where the match is weak. Size tells how often a clone was seen (once, few, many) or the class of an expanded clone, and some rows leave it out.

j_gene: TRBJ2-7
v_gene: TRBV6-5
d_gene: .
len: 13
abundance: once
CDR3aa: CASRTGRSYEQYF
CDR3nt: TGTGCCAGCAGAACGGGACGGTCCTACGAGCAGTACTTC

j_gene: TRBJ1-1
v_gene: TRBV27
d_gene: .
len: 14
abundance: .
CDR3aa: CASSLGGGTTEAFF
CDR3nt: TGTGCCAGCAGTTTAGGCGGGGGTACCACTGAAGCTTTCTTT

j_gene: TRBJ1-4
v_gene: TRBV5-1
d_gene: .
len: 14
abundance: .
CDR3aa: CASRWDVRGEKLFF
CDR3nt: TGCGCCAGCAGGTGGGACGTTCGCGGTGAAAAACTGTTTTTT

j_gene: TRBJ2-1
v_gene: TRBV6-4
d_gene: .
len: 13
abundance: .
CDR3aa: CASRRDGSNEQFF
CDR3nt: TGTGCCAGCAGGAGGGACGGCAGCAATGAGCAGTTCTTC

j_gene: TRBJ1-5
v_gene: TRBV2
d_gene: .
len: 13
abundance: few
CDR3aa: CASRRQDNQPQHF
CDR3nt: TGTGCCAGCAGGAGACAGGATAATCAGCCCCAGCATTTT

j_gene: TRBJ1-2
v_gene: TRBV6-5
d_gene: .
len: 12
abundance: few
CDR3aa: CASSYAGSGYTF
CDR3nt: TGTGCCAGCAGTTACGCCGGGAGCGGCTACACCTTC

j_gene: TRBJ2-3
v_gene: TRBV20-1
d_gene: TRBD2
len: 14
abundance: few
CDR3aa: CSASGRAGGDTQYF
CDR3nt: TGCAGTGCTAGCGGGAGGGCCGGCGGAGATACGCAGTATTTT

j_gene: TRBJ1-4
v_gene: TRBV7-2
d_gene: .
len: 16
abundance: few
CDR3aa: CASSPGPSLSNEKLFF
CDR3nt: TGTGCCAGCAGCCCAGGCCCCTCCCTCTCAAATGAAAAACTGTTTTTT

j_gene: TRBJ2-6
v_gene: TRBV6-2/TRBV6-3
d_gene: .
len: 15
abundance: .
CDR3aa: CASRPQGSGANVLTF
CDR3nt: TGTGCCAGCAGGCCACAGGGCTCCGGGGCCAACGTCCTGACTTTC

j_gene: TRBJ2-3
v_gene: TRBV28
d_gene: TRBD2
len: 15
abundance: .
CDR3aa: CASSFGREGTDTQYF
CDR3nt: TGTGCCAGCAGTTTCGGCCGGGAGGGCACAGATACGCAGTATTTT

j_gene: TRBJ1-1
v_gene: TRBV18
d_gene: .
len: 14
abundance: .
CDR3aa: CASLSSRTNTEAFF
CDR3nt: TGTGCCAGCCTTTCGAGCAGGACGAACACTGAAGCTTTCTTT

j_gene: TRBJ2-7
v_gene: TRBV5-5
d_gene: TRBD1
len: 16
abundance: .
CDR3aa: CASSLPAGTVNYEQYF
CDR3nt: TGTGCCAGCAGCCTGCCGGCCGGGACAGTAAACTACGAGCAGTACTTC

j_gene: TRBJ1-4
v_gene: TRBV12-3/TRBV12-4
d_gene: TRBD1
len: 15
abundance: .
CDR3aa: CATRQGSIANEKLFF
CDR3nt: TGTGCCACAAGACAGGGGAGTATCGCTAATGAAAAACTGTTTTTT

j_gene: TRBJ2-7
v_gene: TRBV20-1
d_gene: TRBD1
len: 14
abundance: few
CDR3aa: CSARVNRGAYEQYF
CDR3nt: TGCAGTGCTAGAGTTAACAGGGGAGCCTACGAGCAGTACTTC

j_gene: TRBJ1-5
v_gene: TRBV20-1
d_gene: .
len: 13
abundance: few
CDR3aa: CSARDSGNQPQHF
CDR3nt: TGCAGTGCTAGGGACAGCGGCAATCAGCCCCAGCATTTT

j_gene: TRBJ2-5
v_gene: TRBV6-5
d_gene: .
len: 13
abundance: .
CDR3aa: CASRTGTKETQYF
CDR3nt: TGTGCCAGCAGAACCGGGACGAAAGAGACCCAGTACTTC

j_gene: TRBJ1-2
v_gene: TRBV20-1
d_gene: .
len: 13
abundance: .
CDR3aa: CSARQPWDYGYTF
CDR3nt: TGCAGTGCTAGACAGCCCTGGGACTATGGCTACACCTTC

j_gene: TRBJ1-5
v_gene: TRBV12-3/TRBV12-4
d_gene: .
len: 14
abundance: .
CDR3aa: CASSTSGNNQPQHF
CDR3nt: TGTGCCAGCAGTACTTCCGGGAACAATCAGCCCCAGCATTTT

j_gene: TRBJ2-3
v_gene: TRBV7-2
d_gene: TRBD2
len: 16
abundance: .
CDR3aa: CASSPPGLAGGFTQYF
CDR3nt: TGTGCCAGCAGCCCCCCAGGGCTAGCGGGAGGGTTTACGCAGTATTTT

j_gene: TRBJ2-5
v_gene: TRBV4-2
d_gene: TRBD2
len: 19
abundance: few
CDR3aa: CASSQEGLGSGRNQETQYF
CDR3nt: TGTGCCAGCAGCCAAGAAGGACTTGGCAGCGGGAGGAACCAAGAGACCCAGTACTTC

j_gene: TRBJ2-3
v_gene: TRBV7-8
d_gene: TRBD2
len: 15
abundance: few
CDR3aa: CASSFGLAGGDTQYF
CDR3nt: TGTGCCAGCAGCTTCGGACTAGCGGGAGGTGATACGCAGTATTTT

j_gene: TRBJ1-2
v_gene: TRBV12-3/TRBV12-4
d_gene: TRBD1
len: 14
abundance: .
CDR3aa: CASSLDRGTYGYTF
CDR3nt: TGTGCCAGCAGTTTAGACAGGGGCACCTATGGCTACACCTTC

j_gene: TRBJ1-6
v_gene: TRBV6-5
d_gene: .
len: 13
abundance: few
CDR3aa: CASSLSLESPLHF
CDR3nt: TGTGCCAGCAGCCTCAGCCTGGAGTCACCCCTCCACTTT

j_gene: TRBJ1-5
v_gene: TRBV20-1
d_gene: .
len: 13
abundance: few
CDR3aa: CSARDAGFQPQHF
CDR3nt: TGCAGTGCTAGAGATGCAGGATTCCAGCCCCAGCATTTT

j_gene: TRBJ1-5
v_gene: TRBV20-1
d_gene: TRBD1
len: 16
abundance: .
CDR3aa: CSARVPRDRANQPQHF
CDR3nt: TGCAGTGCTAGAGTACCCCGGGACAGGGCCAATCAGCCCCAGCATTTT

j_gene: TRBJ2-1
v_gene: TRBV7-6
d_gene: .
len: 13
abundance: .
CDR3aa: CASSRDGVHEQFF
CDR3nt: TGTGCCAGCAGCCGGGACGGCGTCCATGAGCAGTTCTTC

j_gene: TRBJ2-7
v_gene: TRBV12-3/TRBV12-4
d_gene: TRBD2
len: 15
abundance: few
CDR3aa: CASSLSGRWGYEQYF
CDR3nt: TGTGCCAGCAGTTTAAGCGGGAGATGGGGCTACGAGCAGTACTTC